What follows are 21 T cell receptor beta chains derived from one specimen sequenced in a study of beta chain features in type 1 diabetes. The study reverse transcribed the entire isolated RNA, so it sequenced expressed TCRB transcripts. Using immunoSEQ multiplex PCR, the repertoire was profiled, and TCRdb retains in-frame clones only, with some absent. The sample lists 620,000 or so clones; about 16% were seen once. Sequenced sample: naive CD4+ T cells from blood. These receptors were obtained from a man in his late teens or twenties in good health.

This clone came up a few times. The chain uses TRBV2 and TRBJ1-2; 10 nucleotides align to TRBD1. Germline CDR1 reads SNHLY; CDR2 reads FYNNEI. The CDR3 spans 12 residues. Trimming took 4 bases from V and 10 from J; bases not matched to a gene: 3. CDR3: CASSGTGGVYTF. In nucleotides, the CDR3 is TGTGCCAGCAGTGGGACAGGGGGAGTCTACACCTTC.

The chain couples TRBV13 to TRBJ1-5; maybe TRBD1 (5 bases). This CDR3 region has 17 residues. V was pared by 4 bases and J by 2 bases, with 18 bases between. Germline V gene lookup returns CDR1 PRHDT and CDR2 FYEKMQ (reference sequence). The CDR3 bases are TGTGCCAGCAGCTCTCGGCGGATGGGGACCGGCAATCAGCCCCAGCATTTT. Translated: CASSSRRMGTGNQPQHF.

This clone turned up a few times. The chain is built from TRBV27 and TRBJ1-2; 9 bases agree with TRBD1. J was trimmed by 6 bases and V by 3 bases; bases with no gene match: 8. Per the germline V gene, CDR1 is MNHEY and CDR2 is SMNVEV (reference sequence). The CDR3 spans 15 residues. The CDR3 DNA is TGTGCCAGCAGTTTTTCGGGGACAGGGATCGATGGCTACACCTTC. As protein: CASSFSGTGIDGYTF.

CDR3 nucleotides: TGTGCCAGCAGCTACAGGGTTTCCTACGAGCAGTACTTC. Residues: CASSYRVSYEQYF. The V call is TRBV5-6, the J call TRBJ2-7, with a possible D match to TRBD1 (6 bases). The germline CDR1 and CDR2 sequences are SGHDT and YYEEEE. This CDR3 is built from 13 residues. With 3 bases removed from V and 1 base from J, the gap between germline ends came to 8 bases.

The chain uses TRBV29-1 and TRBJ2-2; 8 bases are shared with TRBD2. Germline loops: CDR1 SQVTM, CDR2 ANQGSEA. This CDR3 contains 17 residues. V dropped 7 bases and J dropped 1; count of bases not matched to a gene: 14. In nucleotides, the CDR3 is TGCAGCGCCGAAACAACCCCCAGCGGGGGGAACACCGGGGAGCTGTTTTTT. It is translated as CSAETTPSGGNTGELFF.

V usage is TRBV5-4 and J usage is TRBJ2-2; 12 nucleotides match TRBD2. The germline V gene encodes CDR1 SGHNT and CDR2 YYREEE (reference sequence). CDR3 length equals 15 residues. V lost 5 bases, J lost 7 bases, and 6 bases stayed unmatched. Written as DNA, the CDR3 is TGTGCCAGCAGTCTAGCGGGGGGGCCGAACGGGGAGCTGTTTTTT. It encodes CASSLAGGPNGELFF.

The chain recombines TRBV7-2 with TRBJ1-3, with D possibly matching TRBD1 (5 bases). V dropped 8 bases and J dropped 1 base, with 12 bases sitting between them. Looked up from germline, CDR1 is SGHTA and CDR2 is FQGNSA. CDR3 length: 14 residues. As DNA, the CDR3 is TGTGCCAGCGGGTTGACAGAATCTGGAAACACCATATATTTT. As protein: CASGLTESGNTIYF. Together with reference TRBV7-2 and TRBJ1-3, the CDR3 gives the full variable domain: GAGVSQSPSNKVTEKGKDVELRCDPISGHTALYWYRQSLGQGLEFLIYFQGNSAPDKSGLPSDRFSAERTGGSVSTLTIQRTQQEDSAVYLCASGLTESGNTIYFGEGSWLTVV.

This clone was seen a handful of times. This chain connects TRBV5-1 to TRBJ1-1, with a weak D call TRBD1 (5 bases). The CDR3 sequence is 14 residues long. Germline V gene sequence: CDR1 SGHRS, CDR2 YFSETQ. V was clipped by 6 bases and J by 2 bases, with 14 bases between them. CDR3 residues: CASTVQGQNTEAFF. DNA of the CDR3: TGCGCCAGCACCGTCCAGGGCCAAAACACTGAAGCTTTCTTT.

CDR3 coding DNA: TGTGCCAGCAGCTCACGACAGCTCCAAGAGACCCAGTACTTC. Protein sequence: CASSSRQLQETQYF. V gene TRBV7-2 combines with J gene TRBJ2-5, with D possibly matching TRBD1 (5 bases). Germline V gene data show CDR1 as SGHTA and CDR2 as FQGNSA. This CDR3 spans 14 amino acids. V dropped 4 bases and J dropped 1 base, with 10 bases sitting between them.

At least ten counts were recorded for this clone. Other DNA sequences in this sample translate to the same CDR3. V is TRBV10-3 and J is TRBJ2-7; D gene ambiguous. The CDR3 contains 14 residues. Germline V gene data show CDR1 as ENHRY and CDR2 as SYGVKD. The germline V and J ends were trimmed by 0 bases and 3 bases, with 9 bases remaining between them. The CDR3 DNA is TGTGCCATCAGTGAGTCTCCAGGCAGCTACGAGCAGTACTTC. Encoded protein: CAISESPGSYEQYF.

This clone was recorded a few times. The J gene is TRBJ1-5, the V gene TRBV5-1, with D tentatively TRBD1 (6 bases). V was pared by 5 bases and J by 3 bases, with 12 bases between. CDR3 size: 14 residues. Germline values: CDR1 SGHRS, CDR2 YFSETQ. The CDR3 is CASRLQGPNQPQHF. CDR3 bases: TGCGCCAGCAGGCTACAGGGACCCAATCAGCCCCAGCATTTT.

The table lists this clone with a few counts. An end of the junction does not agree with germline; a read error may underlie this. V is TRBV6-6 and J is TRBJ1-2, with unresolved D. Germline V gene sequence: CDR1 MNHNY, CDR2 SVGAGI (reference sequence). The CDR3 runs to 10 residues. CDR3 nucleotide sequence: TGTGCCAGCAGTTACTACGGCTACACCTTC. Translated: CASSYYGYTF.

This clone was picked up a small number of times. The chain links TRBV5-1 to TRBJ1-2, with D maybe TRBD1 (5 bases). This CDR3 is built from 13 residues. Germline loops: CDR1 SGHRS, CDR2 YFSETQ. V was shortened by 0 bases and J by 3 bases, with 6 bases between the two germline ends. The CDR3 sequence is CASSLGQYYGYTF. The CDR3 DNA follows: TGCGCCAGCAGCTTGGGACAGTACTATGGCTACACCTTC.

In this sample, this clone turned up a few times. The chain recombines TRBV7-9 with TRBJ2-7; D unclear. CDR1 and CDR2 from the germline V gene are SEHNR and FQNEAQ (reference sequence). The CDR3 consists of 12 residues. V was pared by 4 bases and J by 7 bases, with 11 bases between. CDR3 DNA sequence: TGTGCCAGCAGCTCCGCTCAATGGGAGCAGTACTTC. Its translation: CASSSAQWEQYF.

Only a few counts were recorded for this clone. This rearrangement joins TRBV13 to TRBJ1-1, with 10 bases that match TRBD1. From germline, CDR1 is PRHDT and CDR2 FYEKMQ (reference sequence). V was pared by 4 bases and J by 3 bases, with 5 bases of the junction left unmatched. The CDR3 has 15 residues. In DNA, the CDR3 is TGTGCCAGCAGCTCGGAGGGACAGGGGTACACTGAAGCTTTCTTT. It translates to CASSSEGQGYTEAFF.

In this sample, this clone turned up a few times. V is TRBV5-1 and J is TRBJ2-1, with a tentative D call TRBD2 (6 bases). Trimming removed 4 bases at V and 5 bases at J, with 19 bases between. CDR3 length: 16 amino acids. Germline CDR1 and CDR2: SGHRS and YFSETQ. The CDR3 protein is CASSPGTGTGNNEQFF. Written as DNA, the CDR3 is TGCGCCAGCAGCCCGGGGACCGGGACTGGAAACAATGAGCAGTTCTTC. The full variable domain, with the rest looked up from reference TRBV5-1 and TRBJ2-1, is KAGVTQTPRYLIKTRGQQVTLSCSPISGHRSVSWYQQTPGQGLQFLFEYFSETQRNKGNFPGRFSGRQFSNSRSEMNVSTLELGDSALYLCASSPGTGTGNNEQFFGPGTRLTVL.

This chain uses TRBV28 with TRBJ1-1, with TRBD1 as a possible D gene (5 bases). This CDR3 is 14 amino acids long. The V gene lost 5 bases and the J gene lost 7 bases, with 17 bases spanning the gap. The germline gives CDR1 MDHEN, CDR2 SYDVKM. CDR3 region: CASSLSHRGVEAFF. The CDR3 DNA reads as TGTGCCAGCAGTCTCTCACATAGGGGAGTTGAAGCTTTCTTT.

This clone was recorded a few times. This chain uses TRBV7-6 with TRBJ2-5; TRBD2 agrees at 11 bases. CDR1 is SGHVS and CDR2 is FNYEAQ in the germline V gene. V lost 5 bases to trimming and J lost 5 bases; unmatched junction nucleotides: 4. The CDR3 has 14 residues. The CDR3 sequence: CASSPIAGGETQYF. The CDR3 DNA sequence: TGTGCCAGCAGCCCCATAGCGGGAGGGGAGACCCAGTACTTC. The complete variable domain, with remaining parts taken from reference TRBV7-6 and TRBJ2-5, reads GAGVSQSPRYKVTKRGQDVALRCDPISGHVSLYWYRQALGQGPEFLTYFNYEAQQDKSGLPNDRFSAERPEGSISTLTIQRTEQRDSAMYRCASSPIAGGETQYFGPGTRLLVL.

The chain combines TRBV5-1 with TRBJ1-5, with D hard to call. Per the germline V gene, CDR1 is SGHRS and CDR2 is YFSETQ. CDR3 length equals 15 residues. Trimming stripped 5 bases from V and 3 bases from J, with 15 bases between. The CDR3, as DNA: TGCGCCAGCAGTCCTTCGTCAGGAAACAATCAGCCCCAGCATTTT. Protein: CASSPSSGNNQPQHF.

The chain couples TRBV20-1 to TRBJ2-1; D is unresolved. V lost 6 bases, J lost 9 bases, and 9 bases lay in between. Germline V gene lookup returns CDR1 DFQATT and CDR2 SNEGSKA (reference sequence). The CDR3 spans 10 residues. The CDR3, as DNA: TGCAGTGCCCTCCTCGGTGAGCAGTTCTTC. This encodes CSALLGEQFF.

V is TRBV7-2 and J is TRBJ1-3; no clear D gene. In germline, CDR1 is SGHTA, CDR2 FQGNSA. V lost 4 bases to trimming and J lost 0 bases, with 13 bases between them. The CDR3 runs to 16 residues. The CDR3 nucleotides are TGTGCCAGCAGCTCCGGGTCTCTTAACTCTGGAAACACCATATATTTT. Translated: CASSSGSLNSGNTIYF.